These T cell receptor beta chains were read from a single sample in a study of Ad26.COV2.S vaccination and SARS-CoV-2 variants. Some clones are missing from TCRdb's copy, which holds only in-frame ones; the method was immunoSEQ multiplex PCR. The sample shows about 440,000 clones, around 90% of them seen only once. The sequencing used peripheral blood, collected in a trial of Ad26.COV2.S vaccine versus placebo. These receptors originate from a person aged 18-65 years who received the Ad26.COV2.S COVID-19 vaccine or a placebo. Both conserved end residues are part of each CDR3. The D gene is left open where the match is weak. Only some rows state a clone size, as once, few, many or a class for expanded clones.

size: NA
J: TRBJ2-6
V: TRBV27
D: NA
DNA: TGTGCCAGCAGCCCAATAGGGACCTCTGGGGCCAACGTCCTGACTTTC
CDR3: CASSPIGTSGANVLTF

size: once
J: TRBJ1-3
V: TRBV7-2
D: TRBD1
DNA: TGTGCCAGCAGCTTAGGGGACAGTGGAAACACCATATATTTT
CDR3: CASSLGDSGNTIYF

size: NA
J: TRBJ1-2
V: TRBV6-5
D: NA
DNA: TGTGCCAGCAGTCCCTGGGAACAGAATCCTGGCTACACCTTC
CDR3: CASSPWEQNPGYTF

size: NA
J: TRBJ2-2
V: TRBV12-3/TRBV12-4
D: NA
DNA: TGTGCCAGCAGTTTAGGGGGGTCCGGGGAGCTGTTTTTT
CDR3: CASSLGGSGELFF

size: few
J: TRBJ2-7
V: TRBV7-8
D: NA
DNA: TGTGCCAGCAGCTTAATAGAGGGCAACTCCTACGAGCAGTACTTC
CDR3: CASSLIEGNSYEQYF

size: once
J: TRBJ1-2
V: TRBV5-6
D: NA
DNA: TGTGCCAGCAGCCTGAACGGGGGGCGGGTTGACTATGGCTACACCTTC
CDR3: CASSLNGGRVDYGYTF

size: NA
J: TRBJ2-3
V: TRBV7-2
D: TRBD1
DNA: TGTGCCAGCAGCTTAGTGGGGACAGGGAACACAGATACGCAGTATTTT
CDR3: CASSLVGTGNTDTQYF

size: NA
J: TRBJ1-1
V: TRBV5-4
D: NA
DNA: TGTGCCAGCAGGAACACGACCAGGGCGGGCACTGAAGCTTTCTTT
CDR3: CASRNTTRAGTEAFF

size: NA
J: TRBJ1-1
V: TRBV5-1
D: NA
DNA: TGCGCCAGCAGCCTGGGTTCGTGGGGGACTGAAGCTTTCTTT
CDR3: CASSLGSWGTEAFF

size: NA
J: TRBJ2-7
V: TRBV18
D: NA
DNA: TGTGCCAGCTCACCAAGGACAGACTACGAGCAGTACTTC
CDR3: CASSPRTDYEQYF

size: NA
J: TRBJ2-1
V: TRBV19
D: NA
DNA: TGTGCCAGTAGTACCACTAGCTCCTACAATGAGCAGTTCTTC
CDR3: CASSTTSSYNEQFF

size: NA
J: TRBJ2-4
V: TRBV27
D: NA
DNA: TGTGCCACCCGTCCTGCGGCCAAAAACATTCAGTACTTC
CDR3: CATRPAAKNIQYF

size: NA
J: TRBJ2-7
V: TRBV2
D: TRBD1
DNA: TGTGCCAGCAGCCAGCAGGGGGAGTACTTC
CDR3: CASSQQGEYF

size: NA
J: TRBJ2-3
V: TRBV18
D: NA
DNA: TGTGCCAGCTCGCCACCCTCCACAGATACGCAGTATTTT
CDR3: CASSPPSTDTQYF

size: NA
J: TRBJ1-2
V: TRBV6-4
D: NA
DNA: TGTGCCAGCTCCCAAATCGGTGGCGGAGGGTATGGCTACACCTTC
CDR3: CASSQIGGGGYGYTF

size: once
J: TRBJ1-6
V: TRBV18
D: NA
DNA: TGTGCCAGCTCACCACGTTTCGGGGACGATAATTCACCCCTCCACTTT
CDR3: CASSPRFGDDNSPLHF

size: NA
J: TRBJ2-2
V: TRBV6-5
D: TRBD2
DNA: TGTGCCATCGGGGGGGTTACCGGGGAGCTGTTTTTT
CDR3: CAIGGVTGELFF

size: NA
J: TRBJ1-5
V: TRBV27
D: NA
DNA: TGTGCCAGCAGTTTAACGGAGACGTATCAGCCCCAGCATTTT
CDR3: CASSLTETYQPQHF

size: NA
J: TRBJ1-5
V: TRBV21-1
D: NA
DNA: TGTGCCAGCAGCAAAGAATGTTCGGCGGGGAGCAATCAGCCCCAGCATTTT
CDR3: CASSKECSAGSNQPQHF

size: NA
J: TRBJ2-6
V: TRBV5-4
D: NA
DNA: TGTGCCAGCAGCTTGGTGGACTCTGGGGCCAACGTCCTGACTTTC
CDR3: CASSLVDSGANVLTF

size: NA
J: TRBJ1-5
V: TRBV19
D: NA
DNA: TGTGCCAGTAGTATAAGGGGACCCTGGAGCAATCAGCCCCAGCATTTT
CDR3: CASSIRGPWSNQPQHF

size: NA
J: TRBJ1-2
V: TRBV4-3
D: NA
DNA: TGCGCCAGCAGCCAACACCCCCGGGACGGCTATGGCTACACCTTC
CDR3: CASSQHPRDGYGYTF

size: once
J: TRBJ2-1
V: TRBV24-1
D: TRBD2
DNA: TGTGCCACCTCCCCCAAGGCGGGGGTTTTAAATGAGCAGTTCTTC
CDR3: CATSPKAGVLNEQFF

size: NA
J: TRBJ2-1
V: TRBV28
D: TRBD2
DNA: TGTGCCAGCAGAGACTATAGGGGGACTAGCTCCTACAATGAGCAGTTCTTC
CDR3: CASRDYRGTSSYNEQFF

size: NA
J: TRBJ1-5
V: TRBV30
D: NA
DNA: TGTGCCTGGAGTGAGGAGTCAAATCAGCCCCAGCATTTT
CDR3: CAWSEESNQPQHF

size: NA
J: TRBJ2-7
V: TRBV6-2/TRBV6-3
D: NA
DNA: TGTGCCAGCAGTTACTCGACGAGCACAGGTTACTACGAGCAGTACTTC
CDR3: CASSYSTSTGYYEQYF

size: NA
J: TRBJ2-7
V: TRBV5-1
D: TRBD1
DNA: TGCGCCAGCAGCTTAGCCCAGGGGGCGGCTGAGCAGTACTTC
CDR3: CASSLAQGAAEQYF

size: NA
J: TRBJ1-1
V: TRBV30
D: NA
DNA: TGTGCCTGGAGTATAATCAACACTGAAGCTTTCTTT
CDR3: CAWSIINTEAFF

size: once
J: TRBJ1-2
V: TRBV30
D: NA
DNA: TGTGCCTGGAGTGTTCAGGGGAGGTTGGGCTATGGCTACACCTTC
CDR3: CAWSVQGRLGYGYTF

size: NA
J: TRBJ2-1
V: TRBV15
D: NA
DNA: TGTGCCACCAGCAGAGAGGGCCCCTACAATGAGCAGTTCTTC
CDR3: CATSREGPYNEQFF

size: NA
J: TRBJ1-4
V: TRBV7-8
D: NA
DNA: TGTGCCAGCAGCTTCGTCGGAAGACCAACTAATGAAAAACTGTTTTTT
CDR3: CASSFVGRPTNEKLFF

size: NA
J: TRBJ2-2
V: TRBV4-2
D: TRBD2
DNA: TGTGCCAGCAGCCAAGATCCCCTGACTAGCGGGGGAACCGGGGAGCTGTTTTTT
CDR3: CASSQDPLTSGGTGELFF

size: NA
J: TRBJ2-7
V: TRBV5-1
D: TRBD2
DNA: TGCGCCAGCAGCTTGCTTCTAGCGGGAGAAGAGCAGTACTTC
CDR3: CASSLLLAGEEQYF

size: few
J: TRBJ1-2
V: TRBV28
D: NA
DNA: TGTGCCAGCAGCTCGGGGGGCGTCGATGGCTATGGCTACACCTTC
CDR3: CASSSGGVDGYGYTF

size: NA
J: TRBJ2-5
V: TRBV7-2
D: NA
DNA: TGTGCCAGCAGCCCACCCAGAGCCCCCCAAGAGACCCAGTACTTC
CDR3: CASSPPRAPQETQYF

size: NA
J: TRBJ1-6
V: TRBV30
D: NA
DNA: TGTGCCTGGAGATTTGGACAGAATAATTCACCCCTCCACTTT
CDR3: CAWRFGQNNSPLHF

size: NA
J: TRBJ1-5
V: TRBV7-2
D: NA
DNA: TGTGCCAGCAGCTTTGGGGGGTCAAGCAATCAGCCCCAGCATTTT
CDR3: CASSFGGSSNQPQHF

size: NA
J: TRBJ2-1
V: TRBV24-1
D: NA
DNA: TGTGCCACCAGTGCTACCGCCTCCTACAATGAGCAGTTCTTC
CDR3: CATSATASYNEQFF

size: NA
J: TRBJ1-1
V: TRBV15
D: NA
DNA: TGTGCCACCAGCAGAGGGGAGGCTGAAGCTTTCTTT
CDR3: CATSRGEAEAFF

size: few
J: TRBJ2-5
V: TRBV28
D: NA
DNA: TGTGCCAGCAGCTCCCCACCTGGCGGTAACCAAGAGACCCAGTACTTC
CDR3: CASSSPPGGNQETQYF

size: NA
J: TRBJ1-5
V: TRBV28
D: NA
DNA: TGTGCCAGCAGCCCACCCGGACAGCCTTTTCTTGTGGATCAGCCCCAGCATTTT
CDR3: CASSPPGQPFLVDQPQHF

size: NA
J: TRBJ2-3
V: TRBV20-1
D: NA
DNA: TGCAGTGCTAGTCGCCGGGTCGGCACAGATACGCAGTATTTT
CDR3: CSASRRVGTDTQYF

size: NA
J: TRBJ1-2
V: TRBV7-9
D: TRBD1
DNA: TGTGCCAGCAGCTCCCCCGGGACAGGGGATGGCTACACCTTC
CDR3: CASSSPGTGDGYTF

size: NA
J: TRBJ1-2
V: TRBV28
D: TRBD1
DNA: TGTGCCAGCAGTCCACACAGGGGGGATGTAGGCTATGGCTACACCTTC
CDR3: CASSPHRGDVGYGYTF

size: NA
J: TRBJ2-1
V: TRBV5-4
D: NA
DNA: TGTGCCAGCAGCTGGGGCCGGGACTCCGCCCTAAGTGAGCAGTTCTTC
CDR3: CASSWGRDSALSEQFF

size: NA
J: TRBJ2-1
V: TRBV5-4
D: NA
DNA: TGTGCCAGCAGCGATAGACAGATTGAGCAGTTCTTC
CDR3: CASSDRQIEQFF

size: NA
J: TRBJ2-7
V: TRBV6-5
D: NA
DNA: TGTGCCAGCAGCCGGGACATAAGCTACGAGCAGTACTTC
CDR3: CASSRDISYEQYF

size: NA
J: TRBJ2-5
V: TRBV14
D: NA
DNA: TGTGCCAGCAGCCAAGTCCCGAGATCTGGAGAGACCCAGTACTTC
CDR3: CASSQVPRSGETQYF

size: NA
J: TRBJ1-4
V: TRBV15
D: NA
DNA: TGTGCCACCAGCGAGGATGGGTCACAGGGCAATGAAAAACTGTTTTTT
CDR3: CATSEDGSQGNEKLFF

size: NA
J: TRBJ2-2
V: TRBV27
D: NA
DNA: TGTGCCAGCACCCGAGGACTGGGGAACACCGGGGAGCTGTTTTTT
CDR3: CASTRGLGNTGELFF

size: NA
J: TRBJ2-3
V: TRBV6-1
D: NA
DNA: TGTGCCAGCAGTGAAGCTGGGGAGAATTTGGATACGCAGTATTTT
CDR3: CASSEAGENLDTQYF

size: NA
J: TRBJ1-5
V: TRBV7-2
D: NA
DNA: TGTGCCAGCAGCTCTCAGGGGAGCAATCAGCCCCAGCATTTT
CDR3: CASSSQGSNQPQHF

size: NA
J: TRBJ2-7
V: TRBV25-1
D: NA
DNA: TGTGCCAGCAGCCAAGCCGGCACCTACGAGCAGTACTTC
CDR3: CASSQAGTYEQYF